The sequence of this TCR beta chain was determined in a study of shared clonotypes between healthy human individuals. On this clone itself: The antigen is unknown. This sample includes further DNA sequences coding for the same CDR3.

V shed 5 bases and J shed 2 bases, with 3 bases lying between them. The CDR3 is 12 amino acids. CDR1 is SGHVS and CDR2 is FQNEAQ in the germline V gene. Study outcomes and limitations: Larger richness was generally estimated for naive than memory subsets. Genetic and exposure-history diversity was limited by the small donor number. Rarefaction demonstrated incomplete sorted-subset sequencing despite large depth.

Study processing details: Filtering was not the same, since immunoSEQ gave junction-only sequences without quality scores. Assay used: immunoSEQ multiplex PCR; TCRdb lists only in-frame clones, some missing. The V and J calls and the clone size are those of that table, but D and trimming were determined from the DNA. The table records roughly 2,500,000 clones, under 95% of them present only once. The origin of this receptor is a young man in good health. Some clones in this sample may be carry-over from other donors' samples. The chain joins TRBV7-8 to TRBJ2-2; D remains ambiguous. The sample comprised naive CD4+ T cells from PBMCs. The subset: CD45RA+ positively selected. CDR3 in amino acids: CASSRNTGELFF. DNA for the CDR3: TGTGCCAGCAGCCGTAACACCGGGGAGCTGTTTTTT.